The source of this T cell receptor (beta chain) is a study of T cells in women clearing cervical HPV infection (dated by TCRdb to the late 2010s). Concerning the study at large: The cases were some 27 women with histologically confirmed HPV16-related CIN3 or worse, and 2 of these cases were invasive cancers. The approximately 23 controls were women who cleared a single incident HPV16 infection within 12 months without developing precancer or cancer. Blood from cases was collected at the visit at which the lesion was first identified, whereas blood from controls was collected once infection was no longer detected. For cases, the median interval between lesion detection and blood sampling was roughly 150 days, with an interquartile range of roughly 85 to 210 days. Since only a few of the women had HLA typing available, the possibility that HLA type was acting as a confounder could not be ruled out. Nested within Costa Rica's Guanacaste HPV Natural History Study, an exploratory proof-of-principle case-control study compared TCR repertoires across cervical HPV16 outcomes. Cases and controls were matched on year of sample collection and on age within five years. Cases had a median age of approximately 35 years and controls had a median age of about 37, with no significant differences in baseline characteristics. In the parent cohort, fewer than 13,000 women aged 18 or older were enrolled in Guanacaste, Costa Rica, during about 1992 to 1994 and were followed for six to seven years. Five blinded duplicates per group were added as quality controls, giving about 60 samples: approximately 50 participants and 10 replicates.

Every participant had a single incident cervical HPV16 infection, and prevalent HPV16 infections were excluded. Cervical HPV DNA was detected with MY09/MY11 PCR, and genotyping was done with dot-blot hybridization. Fifteen mL of heparinized blood was centrifuged, after which the buffy coat was aliquoted, frozen at -30 degrees C, and then stored at -80 degrees C. Genomic DNA was extracted from buffy coat specimens using QIAGEN kits. The CDR3 measures 15 amino acids from cysteine to phenylalanine. The DNA covers only part of the CDR3, 36 bases in frame from base 1. Trimming costs V 7 bases and J 0 bases, and their ends lie 15 bases apart. Taken from the germline V gene, the CDR1 and CDR2 loops are MNHEY and SVGEGT. Overall study outcomes, separate from this receptor: Because of the cross-sectional design, the study could not determine whether the associations came before infection or resulted from infection, and neither effector/memory subsets nor HPV-specific T cells were isolated. By combining richness with V gene abundances, random forest classifiers separated cases from controls with an estimated AUC of less than 0.85. Cases had lower TRBV6-7 relative abundance than controls (approximately 0.1% versus 0.16%; Bonferroni P = 0.0008). Because T-cell numbers per sample were unknown, differences in richness could reflect varying T-cell content rather than repertoire biology. Significantly higher TCR repertoire richness was observed in CIN3+ cases than in controls across sequencing depths, whereas no difference in evenness was found.

As to this clone: The antigen it recognizes is unknown. With the read ending 3 residues before the CDR3 end, the germline J gene is used to fill in that end.

Using the immunoSEQ assay, multiplex PCR amplified TCR beta CDR3 regions from an average of 1200 ng of genomic DNA per sample. To correct primer bias, the assay used a complete synthetic TCR repertoire to set an amplification baseline. Amplicons were sequenced on the Illumina platform. For the original study's pipeline: Sequence errors were corrected by clustering with frequency ratios and a modified nearest-neighbor algorithm, and the sequences were then analyzed in the immunoSEQ Analyzer using IMGT gene definitions. TCR richness and evenness were averaged over 20 rarefaction repeats at each rarefaction depth, excluding samples with fewer sequences than the depth. V, D and J gene relative abundances were compared between groups with Wilcoxon rank sum tests, applying FDR correction. Blinded duplicates gave an intraclass correlation of over 90% for TCR richness and an average of approximately 83% across some 62 gene segments. As stored in TCRdb, this immuneACCESS dataset retains in-frame rearrangements with V and J assigned. A fraction of the clones does not appear; measured against another copy, unresolved V genes explain less than half of the discrepancy, and the remainder lacks a known reason. Clone size and V and J calls were adopted from that table, with D and trimming inferred from the DNA. This sample's table has entries for about 46,000 clones. The ten largest clones take up roughly 36% of the sample.

Sequencing input: blood buffy coat. The TCR sequence derives from a woman between 18 and 70 years old with a cervical HPV16 infection that either progressed to CIN3+ or cleared (not recorded which). The rearrangement joined TRBV6-2 or TRBV6-3 to TRBJ1-2; D gene: possibly TRBD1, on 5 matching bases. The CDR3 protein sequence reads: CASTSMQGANYGYTF. CDR3 DNA, as far as it was read: TGTGCCAGCACCTCGATGCAGGGAGCTAACTATGGC.